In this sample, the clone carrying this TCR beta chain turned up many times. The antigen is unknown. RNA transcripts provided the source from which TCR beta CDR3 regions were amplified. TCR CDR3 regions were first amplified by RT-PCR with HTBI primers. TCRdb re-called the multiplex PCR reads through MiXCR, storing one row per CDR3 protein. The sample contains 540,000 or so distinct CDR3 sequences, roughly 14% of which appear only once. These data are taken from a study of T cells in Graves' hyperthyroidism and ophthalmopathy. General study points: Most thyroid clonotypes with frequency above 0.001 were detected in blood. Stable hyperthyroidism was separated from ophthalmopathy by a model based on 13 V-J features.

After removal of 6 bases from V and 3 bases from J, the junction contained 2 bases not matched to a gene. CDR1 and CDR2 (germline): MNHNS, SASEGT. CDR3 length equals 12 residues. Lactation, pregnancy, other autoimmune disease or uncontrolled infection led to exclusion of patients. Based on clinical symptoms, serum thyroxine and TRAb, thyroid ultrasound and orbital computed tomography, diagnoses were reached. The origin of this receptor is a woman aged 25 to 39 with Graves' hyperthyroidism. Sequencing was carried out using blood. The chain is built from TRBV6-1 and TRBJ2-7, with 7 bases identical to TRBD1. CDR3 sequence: CASSGTDYEQYF. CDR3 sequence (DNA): TGTGCCAGCAGCGGGACAGACTACGAGCAGTACTTC.